Each of the 2 T cell receptor beta chains below was sequenced from the same sample in a study of metastatic and nonmetastatic thyroid tumors (dated by TCRdb to the early 2020s). None of the patients had been given any treatment before thyroid surgery. To prepare the library, PCR was applied. The run used an Illumina HiSeq 4000. Through fastp at Q25 and MiXCR, TCRdb rebuilt clones from the public reads, retaining in-frame beta chains. This sample has 24,000 or so clones in its table, and around 9.9% of those were observed once. Just under 30% of the sample goes to the ten largest clones. Sample: blood. All receptors derive from a female donor with papillary thyroid cancer or a benign thyroid nodule (not recorded which). Some clones in this sample may be carry-over from other donors' samples.

This clone is deemed medium-sized. V usage is TRBV6-2 or TRBV6-3 and J usage is TRBJ1-5; 8 nucleotides line up with TRBD1. This CDR3 is built from 17 residues. The J segment lost 2 bases and the V segment lost 3 bases, leaving 9 bases of the junction unmatched. CDR1 is MNHEY, CDR2 SVGEGT, per germline. The CDR3 sequence is CASSYIYGQGGNQPQHF. The CDR3 DNA reads TGTGCCAGCAGTTATATATATGGACAGGGCGGCAATCAGCCCCAGCATTTT.

This sequence joins TRBV6-5 and TRBJ2-2; the D call may be TRBD1 or TRBD2 (5 bases each). This CDR3 spans 16 amino acids. Trimming stripped 4 bases from V and 2 bases from J, with 14 bases between. CDR1 and CDR2 from the germline V gene are MNHEY and SVGAGI. The CDR3 protein is CASSSRGTVNTGELFF. CDR3 coding DNA: TGTGCCAGCAGTTCTCGGGGCACGGTTAACACCGGGGAGCTGTTTTTT.